These 29 T cell receptor beta chains were all obtained from the same sample, sequenced in a study of T cell responses to AZD1222 COVID-19 vaccine. Repertoires were generated with immunoSEQ multiplex PCR, while TCRdb's copy carries only in-frame clones and drops some. The table includes just over 60,000 clones, 76% detected once. Specimen: peripheral blood, collected on day 0 of AZD1222 vaccination. These receptors were taken from an adult in good health.

This clone was counted many times. The chain uses TRBV7-9 and TRBJ1-1, with 10 bases aligning to TRBD1. The CDR3 totals 16 residues. V was pared by 4 bases and J by 5 bases, with 10 bases of the junction left unmatched. Germline CDR1 reads SEHNR; CDR2 reads FQNEAQ (reference sequence). The CDR3 loop is CASSSTTGGARTEAFF. The DNA for the CDR3 is TGTGCCAGCAGCTCCACGACAGGGGGCGCAAGAACTGAAGCTTTCTTT.

The CDR3 is CASSISRGHRELFF. Written as DNA, the CDR3 is TGTGCCAGTAGTATAAGCCGGGGGCACCGGGAGCTGTTTTTT. V usage is TRBV19 and J usage is TRBJ2-2; the D gene could be TRBD1 or TRBD2 (6 bases each). Germline CDR1 is LNHDA and CDR2 is SQIVND (reference sequence). This CDR3 has 14 residues. V lost 2 bases and J 9 bases, leaving 13 bases between the germline ends.

This clone was counted a few times. CDR3 nucleotides: TGTGCCAGCACCGAAGGATGGGACAGGGTATCAGGGGGCTACACCTTC. Encoded protein: CASTEGWDRVSGGYTF. This chain uses TRBV6-4 with TRBJ1-2, with 9 bases lining up with TRBD1. The CDR3 contains 16 residues. Losses at the gene ends were 7 bases for V and 8 bases for J; bases not matched to a gene: 17. Germline V gene data show CDR1 as MRHNA and CDR2 as SNTAGT.

As DNA, the CDR3 is TGCGCCAGCAGGGACGTGACAGGGGTTGGGGCCAACGTCCTGACTTTC. Translating it yields CASRDVTGVGANVLTF. The chain is built from TRBV4-1 and TRBJ2-6, with 8 bases that match TRBD1. Germline-derived CDR1 and CDR2 are MGHRA and YSYEKL. Trimming cost V 6 bases and J 3 bases; bases outside gene matches: 7. This CDR3 is 16 amino acids long.

The sample holds a few counts of this clone. This rearrangement joins TRBV7-9 to TRBJ1-2; D ambiguous. Germline values: CDR1 SEHNR, CDR2 FQNEAQ (reference sequence). V lost 4 bases, J lost 2 bases, and 14 bases lay in between. CDR3 length: 15 residues. The CDR3 protein is CASSSGQSQNYGYTF. CDR3 DNA: TGTGCCAGCAGCTCGGGTCAGTCCCAGAACTATGGCTACACCTTC. The entire variable domain, with the rest obtained from reference TRBV7-9 and TRBJ1-2, is as follows: DTGVSQNPRHKITKRGQNVTFRCDPISEHNRLYWYRQTLGQGPEFLTYFQNEAQLEKSRLLSDRFSAERPKGSFSTLEIQRTEQGDSAMYLCASSSGQSQNYGYTFGSGTRLTVV.

The rearrangement links TRBV28 to TRBJ1-2, with D perhaps matching TRBD1 (6 bases). V shed 5 bases and J shed 7 bases, with 20 bases lying between them. The length of the CDR3 is 15 residues. The germline CDR1 and CDR2 sequences are MDHEN and SYDVKM. The CDR3 protein is CASSPDSLYVVGYTF. In nucleotides, the CDR3 is TGTGCCAGCAGTCCGGACAGTTTGTACGTCGTTGGCTACACCTTC.

The chain uses TRBV19 and TRBJ1-3; D is unresolved. Per germline, CDR1 LNHDA and CDR2 SQIVND (reference sequence). The CDR3 extends over 14 amino acids. The V and J ends lost 7 bases and 0 bases respectively, with 10 bases between them. This CDR3 is CASTKAASGNTIYF. The CDR3 nucleotides are TGTGCCAGTACGAAGGCCGCCTCTGGAAACACCATATATTTT.

J is TRBJ2-5 and V is TRBV29-1, with D possibly TRBD2 on 6 matching bases. This CDR3 has 10 residues. The V gene lost 5 bases and the J gene lost 7 bases, with 8 bases spanning the gap. Germline loops: CDR1 SQVTM, CDR2 ANQGSEA. The CDR3 nucleotides read TGCAGCGTTCTGGGGGGGACCCAGTACTTC. It yields the protein CSVLGGTQYF.

This clone was seen a few times. The chain links TRBV7-9 to TRBJ1-4; 8 bases align to TRBD1. The length of the CDR3 is 16 residues. V shed 3 bases, J shed 4 bases, and the junction held 7 bases outside the gene matches. From germline, CDR1 is SEHNR and CDR2 FQNEAQ (reference sequence). Written as DNA, the CDR3 is TGTGCCAGCAGCTTTGAGGCAGGGGGCTATAATGAAAAACTGTTTTTT. Residues: CASSFEAGGYNEKLFF.

The rearrangement links TRBV19 to TRBJ2-5; the D is unclear. The CDR3 consists of 11 residues. Germline values: CDR1 LNHDA, CDR2 SQIVND (reference sequence). V lost 4 bases to trimming and J lost 1 base, with 1 base between them. The CDR3 DNA reads as TGTGCCAGTAGTACCCAAGAGACCCAGTACTTC. Amino acid sequence: CASSTQETQYF.

This clone is termed medium-sized. The J gene is TRBJ1-1, the V gene TRBV11-3; TRBD1 might be the D (6 bases). This CDR3 has 13 amino acids. The germline CDR1 and CDR2 sequences are SGHNT and YENEEA. Trimming removed 6 bases from V and 4 bases from J, with 12 bases in between. The CDR3 DNA is TGTGCCAGCAGTCCCGGACAGTTCACTGAAGCTTTCTTT. Translated: CASSPGQFTEAFF.

The chain links TRBV7-3 to TRBJ2-5, with D unresolved. The CDR3 totals 13 residues. Germline-derived CDR1 and CDR2 are SGHTA and FQGTGA. Trimming left V 2 bases short and J 3 bases short, with 7 bases between. The CDR3 is CASSLEVKETQYF. CDR3 DNA: TGTGCCAGCAGCTTAGAGGTTAAAGAGACCCAGTACTTC.

The genes are TRBV11-2 and TRBJ2-5; D not certain. V was trimmed by 1 base and J by 5 bases, leaving 5 bases between them. Germline CDR1 SGHAT, CDR2 FQNNGV. The CDR3 has 12 amino acids. The CDR3 is CASSLATETQYF. The CDR3 nucleotides read TGTGCCAGCAGCTTAGCTACGGAGACCCAGTACTTC.

J is TRBJ2-7 and V is TRBV11-2; D is ambiguous. Trimming stripped 1 base from V and 0 bases from J, with 10 bases between. Germline V lookup: CDR1 SGHAT, CDR2 FQNNGV. The CDR3 sequence is 15 residues long. CDR3 amino acids: CASSLGPVSSYEQYF. The CDR3 nucleotides read TGTGCCAGCAGCTTAGGTCCAGTTAGCTCCTACGAGCAGTACTTC.

J is TRBJ2-7 and V is TRBV7-2, with 7 bases identical to TRBD1. Germline V lookup: CDR1 SGHTA, CDR2 FQGNSA. V trimming: 1 base; J trimming: 6 bases; junction bases outside the gene matches: 3. CDR3 length: 13 residues. CDR3 nucleotide sequence: TGTGCCAGCAGCTTAGGGGGACAGATCGAGCAGTACTTC. This gives the protein CASSLGGQIEQYF.

The chain employs TRBV5-4 and TRBJ2-6; D is ambiguous. This CDR3 is 13 amino acids long. The germline V gene encodes CDR1 SGHNT and CDR2 YYREEE (reference sequence). V was pared by 5 bases and J by 3 bases, with 6 bases between. The CDR3 nucleotides read TGTGCCAGCAGGGCTGGTGGGGCCAACGTCCTGACTTTC. Translating it yields CASRAGGANVLTF. The full variable domain, with the rest looked up from reference TRBV5-4 and TRBJ2-6, is ETGVTQSPTHLIKTRGQQVTLRCSSQSGHNTVSWYQQALGQGPQFIFQYYREEENGRGNFPPRFSGLQFPNYSSELNVNALELDDSALYLCASRAGGANVLTFGAGSRLTVL.

The chain uses TRBV5-6 and TRBJ2-3; TRBD2 matches 10 bases. Germline values: CDR1 SGHDT, CDR2 YYEEEE. After removal of 5 bases from V and 3 bases from J, the junction contained 6 bases not matched to a gene. The CDR3 extends over 15 amino acids. The CDR3 loop reads CASRSLAGETDTQYF. The CDR3 DNA follows: TGTGCCAGCAGGTCCCTAGCGGGGGAAACAGATACGCAGTATTTT.

The chain couples TRBV3-1 (or the pseudogene TRBV3-2) to TRBJ1-5; the match to TRBD1 covers 7 bases. This CDR3 spans 14 amino acids. V shed 3 bases and J 7 bases; nucleotides not matched to a gene: 6. The germline CDR1 and CDR2 sequences are LGHDT and YNNKEL (reference sequence). CDR3 DNA: TGTGCCAGCAGCCAGGCCCAGGGGGTCCAGCCCCAGCATTTT. Its protein is CASSQAQGVQPQHF.

The V gene is TRBV19, the J gene TRBJ1-5; 7 bases fit TRBD1. The CDR3 is 15 amino acids. Trimming cost V 5 bases and J 4 bases; bases outside gene matches: 8. Looked up from germline, CDR1 is LNHDA and CDR2 is SQIVND (reference sequence). CDR3 nucleotide sequence: TGTGCCAGTAGTGCGGACGACAGGGAAAATCAGCCCCAGCATTTT. As protein: CASSADDRENQPQHF.

J is TRBJ2-1 and V is TRBV3-1 (or the pseudogene TRBV3-2), with 12 bases that match TRBD2. The CDR3 has 16 residues. CDR1 LGHDT and CDR2 YNNKEL come from the germline V gene (reference sequence). Germline trimming cut 1 base from V and 3 bases from J; bases unmatched to any gene: 1. CDR3: CASSQGTSGNYNEQFF. The CDR3 DNA sequence: TGTGCCAGCAGCCAAGGGACTAGCGGGAACTACAATGAGCAGTTCTTC.

V gene TRBV4-3 combines with J gene TRBJ2-1, with 8 nucleotides matching TRBD1. The CDR3 loop spans 13 amino acids. Germline loops: CDR1 LGHNA, CDR2 YSLEER. The trim removed 4 bases at V and 9 bases at J, leaving 5 bases unmatched. CDR3 sequence: CASSPQGASEQFF. The CDR3 coding sequence is TGCGCCAGCAGCCCTCAGGGGGCCTCTGAGCAGTTCTTC.

The chain couples TRBV15 to TRBJ1-5; D perhaps matches TRBD1 (6 bases). From germline, CDR1 is LNHNV and CDR2 YYDKDF (reference sequence). The CDR3 is made up of 14 amino acids. Deletions cut 5 bases from V and 4 bases from J, with 12 bases between. The CDR3 sequence: CATSARGSNQPQHF. The DNA of the CDR3 is TGTGCCACCAGCGCAAGGGGGTCTAATCAGCCCCAGCATTTT. Full variable domain (remainder filled in from reference TRBV15 and TRBJ1-5): DAMVIQNPRYQVTQFGKPVTLSCSQTLNHNVMYWYQQKSSQAPKLLFHYYDKDFNNEADTPDNFQSRRPNTSFCFLDIRSPGLGDTAMYLCATSARGSNQPQHFGDGTRLSIL.

The chain carries TRBV4-3 and TRBJ2-7, with TRBD2 matching 8 bases. The germline CDR1 and CDR2 sequences are LGHNA and YSLEER. The CDR3 has 16 residues. V lost 0 bases, J lost 0 bases, and 4 bases stayed unmatched. The chain's CDR3 is CASSQEAGAGSYEQYF. DNA for the CDR3: TGCGCCAGCAGCCAAGAAGCGGGGGCCGGCTCCTACGAGCAGTACTTC.

This chain joins TRBV7-8 and TRBJ1-6; 9 bases map to TRBD1. J gave up 9 bases and V 2 bases, and 8 bases lay outside the gene matches. CDR3 length: 16 residues. Germline V gene data show CDR1 as SGHVS and CDR2 as FQNEAQ. CDR3 amino acids: CASSLPPGQGGSPLHF. CDR3 in DNA: TGTGCCAGCAGCTTACCACCGGGACAGGGCGGTTCACCCCTCCACTTT.

This sequence joins TRBV12-2 and TRBJ1-5. TRBV12-2 represents a pseudogene. There are 16 residues in the CDR3. The CDR3: CASRLARGGGNQPQHF. The CDR3 DNA reads as TGTGCAAGTCGCTTAGCGAGGGGAGGTGGGAATCAGCCCCAGCATTTT.

The chain links TRBV13 to TRBJ2-1; 11 bases are a match to TRBD1. The V gene end was trimmed by 5 bases and the J gene end by 9 bases; junction bases not matched to a gene: 9. This CDR3 has 15 residues. Germline V gives CDR1 PRHDT, CDR2 FYEKMQ (reference sequence). Here the CDR3 reads CASSPGTGGPGEQFF. The CDR3 DNA follows: TGTGCCAGCAGCCCAGGGACAGGGGGTCCCGGTGAGCAGTTCTTC.

In its sample, this clone was seen a few times. The chain joins TRBV19 to TRBJ1-5; D is ambiguous. V was cut by 5 bases and J by 0 bases, with 14 bases left in between. Per germline, CDR1 LNHDA and CDR2 SQIVND (reference sequence). This CDR3 is built from 16 residues. CDR3 protein: CASSLGLLYSNQPQHF. The DNA for the CDR3 is TGTGCCAGTAGTCTAGGCCTTCTCTATAGCAATCAGCCCCAGCATTTT.

The genes are TRBV27 and TRBJ1-5; D may be TRBD1 (6 bases). The CDR3 is 14 amino acids. V was clipped by 2 bases and J by 7 bases, with 12 bases between them. Per germline, CDR1 MNHEY and CDR2 SMNVEV (reference sequence). In DNA, the CDR3 is TGTGCCAGCAGTTTAGTTACGGGGGGCCAGCCCCAGCATTTT. Encoded protein: CASSLVTGGQPQHF.

This clone occurred once. The chain is built from TRBV7-2 and TRBJ1-1; D is uncertain. There are 14 residues in the CDR3. With 5 bases removed from V and 1 base from J, the gap between germline ends came to 11 bases. In germline, CDR1 is SGHTA, CDR2 FQGNSA. Written as DNA, the CDR3 is TGTGCCAGCAGCACGACGGTCTCGAACACTGAAGCTTTCTTT. Translated, it gives CASSTTVSNTEAFF.